This paragraph covers one TCR beta chain sequence. This sample is part of a study of cytomegalovirus exposure and HLA in healthy donors. The PCR employed 60 Vbeta primers together with 13 Jbeta primers. The table came from immunoSEQ multiplex PCR; TCRdb's copy has only in-frame clones and leaves some out. The table shows about 210,000 clones, with around 81% occurring only once. Among the donors, all were healthy bone marrow donors. At sampling all donors were nominally healthy, likely with unrecorded immune exposures. V shed 1 base, J shed 10 bases, and the junction held 9 bases outside the gene matches. The CDR3 has 15 amino acids. CDR1 is SGHTA, CDR2 FQGNSA, per germline.

The sequence was collected from a woman in her forties or fifties in good health and CMV-seropositive. Sequenced: PBMCs. This chain connects TRBV7-2 to TRBJ2-1; 8 nucleotides line up with TRBD2. The CDR3 reads CASSLVGGAVGEQFF. The CDR3 bases are TGTGCCAGCAGCTTAGTCGGGGGGGCTGTAGGGGAGCAGTTCTTC.